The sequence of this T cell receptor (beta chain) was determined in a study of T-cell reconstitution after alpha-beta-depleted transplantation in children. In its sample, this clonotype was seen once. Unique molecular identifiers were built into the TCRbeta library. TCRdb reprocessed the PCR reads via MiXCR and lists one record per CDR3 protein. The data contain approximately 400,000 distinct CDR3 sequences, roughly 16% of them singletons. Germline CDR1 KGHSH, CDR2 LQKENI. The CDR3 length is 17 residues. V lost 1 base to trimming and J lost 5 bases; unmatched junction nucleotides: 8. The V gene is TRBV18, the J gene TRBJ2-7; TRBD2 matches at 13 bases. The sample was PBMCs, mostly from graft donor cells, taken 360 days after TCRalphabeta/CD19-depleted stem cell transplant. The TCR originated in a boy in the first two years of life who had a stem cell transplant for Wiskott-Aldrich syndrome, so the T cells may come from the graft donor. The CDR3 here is CASSPLVGTSGMNEQYF. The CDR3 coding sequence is TGTGCCAGCTCACCACTCGTTGGGACTAGCGGGATGAACGAGCAGTACTTC.